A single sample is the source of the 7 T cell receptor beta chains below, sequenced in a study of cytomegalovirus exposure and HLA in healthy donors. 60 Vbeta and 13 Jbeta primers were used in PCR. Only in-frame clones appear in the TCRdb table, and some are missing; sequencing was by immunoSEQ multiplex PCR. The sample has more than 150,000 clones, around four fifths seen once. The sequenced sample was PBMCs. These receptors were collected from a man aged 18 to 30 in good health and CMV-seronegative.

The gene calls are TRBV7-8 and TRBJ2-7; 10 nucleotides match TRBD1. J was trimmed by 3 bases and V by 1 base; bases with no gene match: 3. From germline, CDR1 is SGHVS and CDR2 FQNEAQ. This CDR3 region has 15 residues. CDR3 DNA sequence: TGTGCCAGCAGCTTAGGACAGGGGGCAATCTACGAGCAGTACTTC. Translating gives CASSLGQGAIYEQYF.

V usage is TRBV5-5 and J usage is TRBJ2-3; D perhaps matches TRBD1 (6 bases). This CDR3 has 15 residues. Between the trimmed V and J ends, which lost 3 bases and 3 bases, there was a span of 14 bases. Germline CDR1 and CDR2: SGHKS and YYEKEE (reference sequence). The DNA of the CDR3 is TGTGCCAGCAGCTCACAGGGACGAATGACAGATACGCAGTATTTT. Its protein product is CASSSQGRMTDTQYF.

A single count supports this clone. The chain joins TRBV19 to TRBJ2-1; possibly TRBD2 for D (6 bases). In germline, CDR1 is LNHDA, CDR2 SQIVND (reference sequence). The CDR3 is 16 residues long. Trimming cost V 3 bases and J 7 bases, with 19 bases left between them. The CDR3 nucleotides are TGTGCCAGTAGTATTAGCGGCTCATCTAGCTTGAATGAGCAGTTCTTC. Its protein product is CASSISGSSSLNEQFF. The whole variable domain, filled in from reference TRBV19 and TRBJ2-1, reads DGGITQSPKYLFRKEGQNVTLSCEQNLNHDAMYWYRQDPGQGLRLIYYSQIVNDFQKGDIAEGYSVSREKKESFPLTVTSAQKNPTAFYLCASSISGSSSLNEQFFGPGTRLTVL.

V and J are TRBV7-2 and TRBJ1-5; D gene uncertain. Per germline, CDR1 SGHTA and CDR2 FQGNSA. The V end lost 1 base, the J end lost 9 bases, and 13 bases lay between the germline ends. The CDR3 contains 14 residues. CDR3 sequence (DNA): TGTGCCAGCAGCTTAGGAGGGTCTATGAGGCCCCAGCATTTT. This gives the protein CASSLGGSMRPQHF.

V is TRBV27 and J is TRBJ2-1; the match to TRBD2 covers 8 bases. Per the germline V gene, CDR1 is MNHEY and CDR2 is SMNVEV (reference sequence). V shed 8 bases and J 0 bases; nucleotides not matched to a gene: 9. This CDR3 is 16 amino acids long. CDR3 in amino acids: CASGGLGPSSYNEQFF. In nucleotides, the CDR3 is TGTGCCAGCGGGGGACTAGGCCCGAGCTCCTACAATGAGCAGTTCTTC.

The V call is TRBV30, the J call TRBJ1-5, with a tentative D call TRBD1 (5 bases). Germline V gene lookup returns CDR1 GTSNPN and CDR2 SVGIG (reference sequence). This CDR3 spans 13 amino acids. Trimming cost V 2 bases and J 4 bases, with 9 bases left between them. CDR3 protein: CAWSLRANQPQHF. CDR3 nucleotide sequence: TGTGCCTGGAGTCTCAGGGCGAATCAGCCCCAGCATTTT.

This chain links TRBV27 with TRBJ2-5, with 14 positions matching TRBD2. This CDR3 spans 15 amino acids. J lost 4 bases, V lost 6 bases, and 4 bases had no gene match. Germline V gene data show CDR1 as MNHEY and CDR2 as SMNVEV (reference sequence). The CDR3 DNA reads TGTGCCAGCAGGACGACTAGCGGGAGGGGAGAGACCCAGTACTTC. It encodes CASRTTSGRGETQYF.